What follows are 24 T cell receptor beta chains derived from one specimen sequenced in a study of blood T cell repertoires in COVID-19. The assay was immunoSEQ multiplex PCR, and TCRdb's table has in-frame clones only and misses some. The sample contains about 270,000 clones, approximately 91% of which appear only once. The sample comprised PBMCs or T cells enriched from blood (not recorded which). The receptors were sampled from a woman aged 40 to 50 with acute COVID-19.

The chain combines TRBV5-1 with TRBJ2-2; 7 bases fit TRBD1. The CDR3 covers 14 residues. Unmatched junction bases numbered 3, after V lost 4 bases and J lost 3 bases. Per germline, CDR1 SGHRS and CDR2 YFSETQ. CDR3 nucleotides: TGCGCCAGCAGCGGGCAGGGGGACACCGGGGAGCTGTTTTTT. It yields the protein CASSGQGDTGELFF.

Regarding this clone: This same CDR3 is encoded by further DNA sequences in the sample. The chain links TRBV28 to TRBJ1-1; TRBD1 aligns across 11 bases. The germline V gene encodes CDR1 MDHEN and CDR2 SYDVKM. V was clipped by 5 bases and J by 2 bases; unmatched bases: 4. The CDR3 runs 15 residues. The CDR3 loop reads CASSPRTGGNTEAFF. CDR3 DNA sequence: TGTGCCAGCAGTCCCAGGACAGGGGGCAACACTGAAGCTTTCTTT.

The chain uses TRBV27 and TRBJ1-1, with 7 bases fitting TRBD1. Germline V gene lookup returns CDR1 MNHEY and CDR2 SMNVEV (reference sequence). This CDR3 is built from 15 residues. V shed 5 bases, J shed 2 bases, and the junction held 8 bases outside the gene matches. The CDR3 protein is CASSRLTGVNTEAFF. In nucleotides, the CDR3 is TGTGCCAGCAGTCGACTCACAGGGGTAAACACTGAAGCTTTCTTT.

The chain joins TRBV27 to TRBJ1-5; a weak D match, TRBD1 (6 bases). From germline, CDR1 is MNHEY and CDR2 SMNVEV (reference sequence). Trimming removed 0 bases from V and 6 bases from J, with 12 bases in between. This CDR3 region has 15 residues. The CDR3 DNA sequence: TGTGCCAGCAGTTTATCGGTAGAAGGGGGTCAGCCCCAGCATTTT. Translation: CASSLSVEGGQPQHF.

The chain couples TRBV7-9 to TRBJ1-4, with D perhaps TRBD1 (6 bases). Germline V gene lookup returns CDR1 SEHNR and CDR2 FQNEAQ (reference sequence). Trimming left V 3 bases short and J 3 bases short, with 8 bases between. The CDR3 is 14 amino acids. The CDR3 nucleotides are TGTGCCAGCAGCTTCGGACAGCCTAATGAAAAACTGTTTTTT. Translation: CASSFGQPNEKLFF.

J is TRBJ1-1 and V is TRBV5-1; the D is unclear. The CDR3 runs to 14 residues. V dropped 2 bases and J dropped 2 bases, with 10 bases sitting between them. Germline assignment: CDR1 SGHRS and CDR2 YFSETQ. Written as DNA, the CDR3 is TGCGCCAGCAGCTTATCCCCCGGTAACACTGAAGCTTTCTTT. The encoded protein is CASSLSPGNTEAFF. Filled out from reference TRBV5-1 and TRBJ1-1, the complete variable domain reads KAGVTQTPRYLIKTRGQQVTLSCSPISGHRSVSWYQQTPGQGLQFLFEYFSETQRNKGNFPGRFSGRQFSNSRSEMNVSTLELGDSALYLCASSLSPGNTEAFFGQGTRLTVV.

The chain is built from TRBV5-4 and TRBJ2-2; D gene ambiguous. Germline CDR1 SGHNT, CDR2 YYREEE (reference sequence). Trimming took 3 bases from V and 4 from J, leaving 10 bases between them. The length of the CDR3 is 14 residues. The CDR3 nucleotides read TGTGCCAGCAGCTCCCCCTGGAGCACCGGGGAGCTGTTTTTT. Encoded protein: CASSSPWSTGELFF.

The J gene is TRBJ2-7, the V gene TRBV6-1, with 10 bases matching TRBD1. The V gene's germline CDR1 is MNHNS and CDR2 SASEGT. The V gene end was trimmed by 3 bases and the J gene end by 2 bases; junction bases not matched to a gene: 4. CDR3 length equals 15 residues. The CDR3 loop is CASSETGGYPYEQYF. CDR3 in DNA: TGTGCCAGCAGTGAGACAGGGGGCTATCCCTACGAGCAGTACTTC.

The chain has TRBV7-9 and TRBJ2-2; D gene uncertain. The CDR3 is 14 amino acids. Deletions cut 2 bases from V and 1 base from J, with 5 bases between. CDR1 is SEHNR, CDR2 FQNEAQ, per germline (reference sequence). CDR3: CASSLLWNTGELFF. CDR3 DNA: TGTGCCAGCAGCTTACTATGGAACACCGGGGAGCTGTTTTTT.

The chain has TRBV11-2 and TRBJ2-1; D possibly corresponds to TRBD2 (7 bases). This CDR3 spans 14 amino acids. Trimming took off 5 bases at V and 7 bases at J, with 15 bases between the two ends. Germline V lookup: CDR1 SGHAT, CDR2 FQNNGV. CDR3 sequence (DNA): TGTGCCAGCAGCCAGTGGGGGGGCAAAAATGAGCAGTTCTTC. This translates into CASSQWGGKNEQFF.

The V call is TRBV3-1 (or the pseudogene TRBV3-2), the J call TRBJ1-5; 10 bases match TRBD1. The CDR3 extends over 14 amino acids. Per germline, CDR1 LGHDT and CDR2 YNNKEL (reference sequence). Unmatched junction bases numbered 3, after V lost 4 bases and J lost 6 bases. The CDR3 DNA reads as TGTGCCAGCAGCCGGGGACAGGGGAGTCAGCCCCAGCATTTT. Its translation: CASSRGQGSQPQHF.

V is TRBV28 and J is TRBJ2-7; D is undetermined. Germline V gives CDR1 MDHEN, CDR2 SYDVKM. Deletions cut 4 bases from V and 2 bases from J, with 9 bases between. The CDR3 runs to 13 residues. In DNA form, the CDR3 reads TGTGCCAGCAGTTCCCAGAGGCCCTACGAGCAGTACTTC. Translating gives CASSSQRPYEQYF.

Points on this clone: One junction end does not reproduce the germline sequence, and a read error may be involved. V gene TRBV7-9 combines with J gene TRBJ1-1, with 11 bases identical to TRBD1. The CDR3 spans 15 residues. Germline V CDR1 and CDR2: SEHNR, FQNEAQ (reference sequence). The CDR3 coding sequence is TGTGCCAGCAGCTACCGGACAGGGGGCGTACCGAAGGGGGGATTT. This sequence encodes CASSYRTGGVPKGGF.

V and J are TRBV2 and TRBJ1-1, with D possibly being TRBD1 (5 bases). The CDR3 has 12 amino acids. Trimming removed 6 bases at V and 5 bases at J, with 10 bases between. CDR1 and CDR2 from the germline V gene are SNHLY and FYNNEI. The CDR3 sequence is CASRETETEAFF. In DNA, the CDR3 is TGTGCCAGCAGGGAGACAGAAACTGAAGCTTTCTTT.

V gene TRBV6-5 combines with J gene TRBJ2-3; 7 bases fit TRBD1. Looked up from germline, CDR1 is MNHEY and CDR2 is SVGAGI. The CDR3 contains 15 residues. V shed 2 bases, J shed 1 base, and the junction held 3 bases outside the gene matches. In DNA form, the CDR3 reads TGTGCCAGCAGTTACGGGACAGCTCGCACAGATACGCAGTATTTT. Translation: CASSYGTARTDTQYF.

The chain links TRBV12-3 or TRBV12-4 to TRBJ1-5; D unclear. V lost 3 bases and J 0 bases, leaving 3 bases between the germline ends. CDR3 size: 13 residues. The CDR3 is CASSFGSNQPQHF. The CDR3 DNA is TGTGCCAGCAGTTTCGGTAGCAATCAGCCCCAGCATTTT.

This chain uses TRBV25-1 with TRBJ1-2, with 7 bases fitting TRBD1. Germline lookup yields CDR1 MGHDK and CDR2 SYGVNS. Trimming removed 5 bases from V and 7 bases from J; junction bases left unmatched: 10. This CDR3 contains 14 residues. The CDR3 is CASSTVDRVSGYTF. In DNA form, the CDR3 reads TGTGCCAGCAGTACCGTCGACAGGGTTAGTGGCTACACCTTC.

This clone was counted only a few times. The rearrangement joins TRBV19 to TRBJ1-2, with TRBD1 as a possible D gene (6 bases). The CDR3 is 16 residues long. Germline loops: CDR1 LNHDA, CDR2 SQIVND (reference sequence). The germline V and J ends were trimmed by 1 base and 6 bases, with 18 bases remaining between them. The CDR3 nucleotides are TGTGCCAGTAGTATAGCGGCGGGGGGCCTAGCGAATGGCTACACCTTC. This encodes CASSIAAGGLANGYTF.

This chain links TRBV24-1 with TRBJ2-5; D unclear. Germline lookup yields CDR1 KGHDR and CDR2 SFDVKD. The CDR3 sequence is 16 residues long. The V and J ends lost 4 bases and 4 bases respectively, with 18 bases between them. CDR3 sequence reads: CATSETPRLGGETQYF. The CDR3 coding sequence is TGTGCCACCAGTGAGACCCCGAGACTCGGCGGAGAGACCCAGTACTTC.

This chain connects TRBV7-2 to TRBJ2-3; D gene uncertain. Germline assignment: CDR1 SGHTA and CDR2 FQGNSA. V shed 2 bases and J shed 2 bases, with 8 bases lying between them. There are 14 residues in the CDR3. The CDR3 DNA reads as TGTGCCAGCAGCTTACAGACTCTCACAGATACGCAGTATTTT. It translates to CASSLQTLTDTQYF.

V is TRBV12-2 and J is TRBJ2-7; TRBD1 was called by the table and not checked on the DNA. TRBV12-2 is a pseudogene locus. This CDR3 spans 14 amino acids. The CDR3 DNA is TGTGCAAGTCGCGCACGGTACAGGATCGACGAGCAGTACTTC. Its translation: CASRARYRIDEQYF.

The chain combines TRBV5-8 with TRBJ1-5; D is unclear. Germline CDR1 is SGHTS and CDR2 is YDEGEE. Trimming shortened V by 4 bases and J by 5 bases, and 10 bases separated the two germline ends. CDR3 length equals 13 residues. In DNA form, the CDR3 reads TGTGCCAGCAGCCAAGGGAGGGATCAGCCCCAGCATTTT. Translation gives CASSQGRDQPQHF.

This chain's CDR3 is CAISKWRGKGRYEQYF. CDR3 coding DNA: TGTGCCATCAGCAAGTGGCGAGGGAAAGGGAGATACGAGCAGTACTTC. This sequence joins TRBV10-3 and TRBJ2-7; possible D gene TRBD2, 5 bases. Looked up from germline, CDR1 is ENHRY and CDR2 is SYGVKD. This CDR3 is 16 amino acids long. Trimming left V 6 bases short and J 4 bases short, with 22 bases between.

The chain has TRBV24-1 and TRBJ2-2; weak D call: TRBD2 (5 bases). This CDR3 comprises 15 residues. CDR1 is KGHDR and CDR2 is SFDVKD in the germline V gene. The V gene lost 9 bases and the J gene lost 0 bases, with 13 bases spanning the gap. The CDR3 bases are TGTGCCACCTCCGGTCGGGAACCGAACACCGGGGAGCTGTTTTTT. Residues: CATSGREPNTGELFF.